This T cell receptor beta chain was profiled in a study of blood T cell repertoires in COVID-19. This CDR3 is 20 amino acids long. The repertoire was sequenced with immunoSEQ multiplex PCR; TCRdb's copy has only in-frame clones and lacks some. The table has more than 200,000 clones, more than 80% seen once. This chain uses TRBV21-1 with TRBJ2-5; TRBD2, as called in the table, went unchecked against the DNA. TRBV21-1 corresponds to a pseudogene. The sequenced sample was PBMCs or T cells enriched from blood (not recorded which). The TCR was taken from a man in his 60s who had recovered from COVID-19. The CDR3 DNA is TGTGCCAGCAGCAAAGTAAAGTGGGGACTAGCGGGGGAATACCAAGAGACCCAGTACTTC. This sequence encodes CASSKVKWGLAGEYQETQYF.